Below are 6 T cell receptor beta chains sequenced from a single sample in a study of blood T cell repertoires in COVID-19. Clones were read by immunoSEQ multiplex PCR, and TCRdb kept only the in-frame ones, dropping some. This sample has about 43,000 clones; more than 75% occur once, and the top ten carry 3.5% to 5%. The source material was peripheral blood. The receptors were gathered from a man aged 35 to 55 with COVID-19, enrolled during active disease.

This chain links TRBV10-1 with TRBJ2-2; 10 bases are shared with TRBD1. CDR1 WNHNN and CDR2 SYGVQD come from the germline V gene (reference sequence). With 5 bases clipped from V and 5 bases from J, the junction kept 5 bases outside the gene matches. This CDR3 has 15 residues. The CDR3 loop reads CASSPGQGITGELFF. The CDR3 DNA is TGCGCCAGCAGTCCGGGACAGGGGATAACCGGGGAGCTGTTTTTT.

The chain recombines TRBV11-1 with TRBJ1-4; D ambiguous. CDR1 and CDR2 (germline): SGHAT, FQDESV (reference sequence). V dropped 5 bases and J dropped 5 bases, with 9 bases sitting between them. The CDR3 runs to 13 residues. Here the CDR3 reads CASSTGVNEKLFF. CDR3 DNA sequence: TGTGCCAGCAGCACCGGGGTAAATGAAAAACTGTTTTTT.

V and J are TRBV19 and TRBJ1-5; D might be TRBD1 (5 bases). Germline values: CDR1 LNHDA, CDR2 SQIVND (reference sequence). This CDR3 spans 14 amino acids. V was trimmed by 2 bases and J by 4 bases, leaving 9 bases between them. CDR3: CASSINGGNQPQHF. The CDR3 region has the DNA TGTGCCAGTAGTATAAACGGGGGTAATCAGCCCCAGCATTTT. The full variable domain, its missing parts supplied by reference TRBV19 and TRBJ1-5, is DGGITQSPKYLFRKEGQNVTLSCEQNLNHDAMYWYRQDPGQGLRLIYYSQIVNDFQKGDIAEGYSVSREKKESFPLTVTSAQKNPTAFYLCASSINGGNQPQHFGDGTRLSIL.

This clone was detected a few times. V and J are TRBV7-9 and TRBJ1-3; D unclear. V was cut by 0 bases and J by 0 bases, with 9 bases left in between. This CDR3 comprises 16 residues. Germline V gives CDR1 SEHNR, CDR2 FQNEAQ (reference sequence). CDR3 sequence: CASSLAAGSSGNTIYF. CDR3 nucleotides: TGTGCCAGCAGCTTAGCCGCTGGGAGCTCTGGAAACACCATATATTTT.

This clone appeared a few times. The chain joins TRBV2 to TRBJ1-3; D uncertain. CDR1 and CDR2 (germline): SNHLY, FYNNEI. Trimming pared 0 bases from V and 0 bases from J, leaving 9 bases between. This CDR3 has 16 amino acids. The CDR3 DNA sequence: TGTGCCAGCAGTGAAGCGGCAGTCCGCTCTGGAAACACCATATATTTT. Amino acids: CASSEAAVRSGNTIYF.

Turning to this clone: The germline gene is not matched at one end of the junction; a read error may be the cause. This rearrangement joins TRBV12-3 or TRBV12-4 to TRBJ2-1; TRBD2 matches at 11 bases. The CDR3 contains 13 residues. The CDR3 DNA is TGTGCCAGCAGTGCCGTTGTTAGCGGGAGGGTGGTCTTC. Translated: CASSAVVSGRVVF.